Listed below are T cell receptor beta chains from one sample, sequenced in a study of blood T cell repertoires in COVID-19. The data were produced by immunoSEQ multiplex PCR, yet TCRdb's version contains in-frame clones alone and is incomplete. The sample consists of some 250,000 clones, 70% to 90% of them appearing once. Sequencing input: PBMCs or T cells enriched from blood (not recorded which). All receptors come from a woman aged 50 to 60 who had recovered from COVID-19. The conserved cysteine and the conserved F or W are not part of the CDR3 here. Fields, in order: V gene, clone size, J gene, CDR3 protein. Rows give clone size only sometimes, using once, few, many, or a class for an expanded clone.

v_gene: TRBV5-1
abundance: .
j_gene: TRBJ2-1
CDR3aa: ASSLAQGGEQF

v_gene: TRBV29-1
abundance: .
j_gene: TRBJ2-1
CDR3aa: SVEGFSGSYNEQF

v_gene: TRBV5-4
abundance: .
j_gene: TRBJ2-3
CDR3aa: ASSSLLGVAGAPTDTQY

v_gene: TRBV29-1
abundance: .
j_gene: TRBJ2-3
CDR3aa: SVVAGAGTQY

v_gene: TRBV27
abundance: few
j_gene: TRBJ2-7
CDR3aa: ASSLSVRGRVFRNEQY

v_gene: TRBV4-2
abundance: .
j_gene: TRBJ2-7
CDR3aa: ASSQVLGTSGTYEQY

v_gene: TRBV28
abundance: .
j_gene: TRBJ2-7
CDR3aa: ASSLYGYEQY

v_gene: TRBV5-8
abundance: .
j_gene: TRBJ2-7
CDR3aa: ASSLVLSYEQY

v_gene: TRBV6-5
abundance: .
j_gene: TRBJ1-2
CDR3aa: ASSRRQGAYYGYT

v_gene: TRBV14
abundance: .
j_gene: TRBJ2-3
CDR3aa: ASSQDSGRPKQY

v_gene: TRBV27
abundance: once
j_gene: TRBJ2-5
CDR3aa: ASSLSGASWETQY

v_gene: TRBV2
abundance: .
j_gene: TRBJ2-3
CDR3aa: ASRRDRDTDTQY

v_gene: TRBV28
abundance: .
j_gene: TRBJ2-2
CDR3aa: ASSYPGTSGRAGELF

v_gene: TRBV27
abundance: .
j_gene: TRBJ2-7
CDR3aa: ASSGGLAGTYEQY

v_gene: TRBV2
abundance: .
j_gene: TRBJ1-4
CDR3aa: ASTGTDPATNEKLF

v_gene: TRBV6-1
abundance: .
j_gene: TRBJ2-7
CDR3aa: ASSESSGSSLGYEQY

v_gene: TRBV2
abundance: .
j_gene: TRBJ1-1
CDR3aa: ASSGHRGNTEAF

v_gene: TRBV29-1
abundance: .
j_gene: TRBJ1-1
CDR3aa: SVSGQGAGAF

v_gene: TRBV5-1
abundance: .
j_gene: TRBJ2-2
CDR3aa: ASSNRDGGSTGELF

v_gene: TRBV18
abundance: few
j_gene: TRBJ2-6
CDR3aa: ASSEGGTGANVLT

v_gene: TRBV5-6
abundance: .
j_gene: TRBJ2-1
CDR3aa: ASSLDSGSVNEQF

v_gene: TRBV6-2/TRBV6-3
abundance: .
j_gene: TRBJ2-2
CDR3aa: ASSQSGQGNTGELF

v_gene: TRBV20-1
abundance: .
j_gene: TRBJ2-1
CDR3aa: SASRTSLYNEQF

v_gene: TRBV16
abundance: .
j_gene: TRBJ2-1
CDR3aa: ASSHESGTEQF

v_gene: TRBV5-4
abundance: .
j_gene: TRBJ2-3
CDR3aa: ASSGRGDTQY

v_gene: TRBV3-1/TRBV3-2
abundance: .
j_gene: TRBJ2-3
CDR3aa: ASSQSLASTDTQY

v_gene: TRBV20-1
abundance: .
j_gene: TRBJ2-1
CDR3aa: SASSLSSYNEQF

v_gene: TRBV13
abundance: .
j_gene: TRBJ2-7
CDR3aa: ASSSQGNEQY

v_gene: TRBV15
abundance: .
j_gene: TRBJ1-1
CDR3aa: ATSRDRVRSNTEAF

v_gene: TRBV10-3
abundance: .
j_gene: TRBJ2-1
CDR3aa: AISWDSSYNEQF

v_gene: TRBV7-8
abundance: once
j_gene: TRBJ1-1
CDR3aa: ASSLRGGINTEAF

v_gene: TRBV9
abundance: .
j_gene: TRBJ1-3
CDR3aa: ASSVDRYSGNTIY

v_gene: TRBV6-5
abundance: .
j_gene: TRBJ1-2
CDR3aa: ASSYLGQGSYGYT

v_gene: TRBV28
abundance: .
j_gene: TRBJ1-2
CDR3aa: ASTWDREGGYT

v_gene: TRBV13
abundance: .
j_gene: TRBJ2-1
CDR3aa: ASSTLSSSYNEQF

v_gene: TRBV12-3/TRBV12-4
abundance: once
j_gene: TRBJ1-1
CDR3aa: ASSWAIDTEAF

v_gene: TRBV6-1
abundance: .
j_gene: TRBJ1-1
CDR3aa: ASSDRGVNTEAF

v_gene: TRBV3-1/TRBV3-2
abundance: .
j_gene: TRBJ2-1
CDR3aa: ASSERSSGTREQF

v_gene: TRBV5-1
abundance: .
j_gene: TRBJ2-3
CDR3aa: ASSLFSSLGLADSNRPDTQY

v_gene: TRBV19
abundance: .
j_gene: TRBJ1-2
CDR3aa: ASSIPGTGKIYGYT

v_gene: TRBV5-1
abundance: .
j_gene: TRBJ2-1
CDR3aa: ASSLEVAGAYEQF

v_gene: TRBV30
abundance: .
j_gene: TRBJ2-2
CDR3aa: AWRRGSNTGELF

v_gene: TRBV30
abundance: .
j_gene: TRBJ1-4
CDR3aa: AWSSGEKLF

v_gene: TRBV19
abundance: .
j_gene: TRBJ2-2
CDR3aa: ASKGGRRELF

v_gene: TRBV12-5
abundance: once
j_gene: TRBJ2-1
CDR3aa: ASGLASGTTNEQF

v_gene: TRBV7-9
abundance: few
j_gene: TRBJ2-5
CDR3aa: ASSLGQGFETQY

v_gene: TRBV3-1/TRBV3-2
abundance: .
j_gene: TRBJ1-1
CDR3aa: ASSQAGGTEAF

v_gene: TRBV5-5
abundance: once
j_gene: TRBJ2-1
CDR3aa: ASSLAGEFTYNEQF

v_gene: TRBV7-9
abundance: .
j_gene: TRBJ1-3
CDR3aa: ASSPQGSGNTIY